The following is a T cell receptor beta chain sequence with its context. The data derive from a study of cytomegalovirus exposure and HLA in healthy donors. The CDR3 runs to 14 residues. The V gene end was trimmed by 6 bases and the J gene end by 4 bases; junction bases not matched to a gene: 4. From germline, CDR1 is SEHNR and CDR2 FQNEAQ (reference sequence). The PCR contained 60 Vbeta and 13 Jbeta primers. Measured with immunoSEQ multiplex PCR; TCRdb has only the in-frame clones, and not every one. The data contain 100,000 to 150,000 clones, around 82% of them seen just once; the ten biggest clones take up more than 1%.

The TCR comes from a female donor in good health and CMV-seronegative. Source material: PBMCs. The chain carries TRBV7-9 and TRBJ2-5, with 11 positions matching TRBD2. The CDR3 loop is CASRAGLAGETQYF. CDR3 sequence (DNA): TGTGCCAGCAGGGCCGGACTAGCGGGAGAGACCCAGTACTTC.